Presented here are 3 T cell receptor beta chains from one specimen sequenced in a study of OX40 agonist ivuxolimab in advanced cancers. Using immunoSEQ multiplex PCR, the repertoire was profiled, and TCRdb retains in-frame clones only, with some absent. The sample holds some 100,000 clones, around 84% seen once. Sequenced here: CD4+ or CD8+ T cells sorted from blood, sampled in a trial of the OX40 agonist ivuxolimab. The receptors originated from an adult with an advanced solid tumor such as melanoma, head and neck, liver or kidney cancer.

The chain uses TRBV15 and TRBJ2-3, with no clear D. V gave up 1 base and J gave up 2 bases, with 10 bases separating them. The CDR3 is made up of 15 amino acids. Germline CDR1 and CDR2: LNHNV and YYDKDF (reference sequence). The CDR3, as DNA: TGTGCCACCAGCAGAGCTGAAGACTTCACAGATACGCAGTATTTT. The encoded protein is CATSRAEDFTDTQYF. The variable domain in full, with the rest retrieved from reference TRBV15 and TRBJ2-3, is DAMVIQNPRYQVTQFGKPVTLSCSQTLNHNVMYWYQQKSSQAPKLLFHYYDKDFNNEADTPDNFQSRRPNTSFCFLDIRSPGLGDTAMYLCATSRAEDFTDTQYFGPGTRLTVL.

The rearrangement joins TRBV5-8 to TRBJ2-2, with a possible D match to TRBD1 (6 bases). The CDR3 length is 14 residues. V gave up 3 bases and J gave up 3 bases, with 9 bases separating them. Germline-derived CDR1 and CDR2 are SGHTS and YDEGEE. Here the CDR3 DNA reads TGTGCCAGCAGCTCTGGACAGCACACCGGGGAGCTGTTTTTT. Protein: CASSSGQHTGELFF.

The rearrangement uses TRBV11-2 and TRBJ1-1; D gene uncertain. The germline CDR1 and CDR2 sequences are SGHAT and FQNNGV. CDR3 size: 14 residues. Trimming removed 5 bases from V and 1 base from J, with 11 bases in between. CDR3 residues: CASSPHSGNTEAFF. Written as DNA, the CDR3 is TGTGCCAGCAGCCCCCACTCAGGGAACACTGAAGCTTTCTTT.